This T cell receptor (beta chain) was profiled in a study of CD4 T cells in relation to SARS-CoV-2 and coronaviruses. Worth noting for this clone: The antigen is undetermined.

Using immunoSEQ multiplex PCR, the repertoire was profiled, and TCRdb retains in-frame clones only, with some absent. In the table there are some 30,000 clones, roughly 82% of which are singletons. This TCR came from an adult with COVID-19. Input material: memory CD4+ T cells from PBMCs, cultured in vitro.

The DNA for the CDR3 is TGTGCCAGCAGCTCCCCCTCTCTCAAGGTGGTCGAGACCCAGTACTTC. Translated, it gives CASSSPSLKVVETQYF. The chain carries TRBV5-6 and TRBJ2-5; D not resolved. Between the trimmed V and J ends, which lost 3 bases and 5 bases, there was a span of 20 bases. The germline gives CDR1 SGHDT, CDR2 YYEEEE. The CDR3 spans 16 residues.